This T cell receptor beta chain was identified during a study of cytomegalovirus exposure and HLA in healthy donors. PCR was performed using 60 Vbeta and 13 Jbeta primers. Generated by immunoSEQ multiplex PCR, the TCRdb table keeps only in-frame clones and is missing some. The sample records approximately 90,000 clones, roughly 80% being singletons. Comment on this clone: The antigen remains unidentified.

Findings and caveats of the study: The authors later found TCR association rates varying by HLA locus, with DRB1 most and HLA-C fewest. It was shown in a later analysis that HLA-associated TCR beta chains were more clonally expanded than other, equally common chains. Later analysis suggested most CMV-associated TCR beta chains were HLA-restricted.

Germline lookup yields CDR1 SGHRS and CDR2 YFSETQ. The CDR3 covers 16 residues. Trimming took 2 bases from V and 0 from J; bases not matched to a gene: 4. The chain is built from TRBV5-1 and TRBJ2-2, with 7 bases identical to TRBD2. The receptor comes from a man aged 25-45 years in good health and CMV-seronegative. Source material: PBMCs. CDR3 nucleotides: TGCGCCAGCAGCTTCAGCGGGGCCCCGAACACCGGGGAGCTGTTTTTT. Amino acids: CASSFSGAPNTGELFF.